What follows are 7 T cell receptor beta chains derived from one specimen sequenced in a study of lymphopenia after photon versus proton radiotherapy. Sequencing was performed with immunoSEQ multiplex PCR; in TCRdb, only in-frame clones are kept and a portion is missing. Among about 4,500 clones listed, roughly 73% were seen once. The sequences come from peripheral blood, collected from a patient treated with proton-based radiotherapy. These receptors all stem from a man of 80 years or more with esophageal cancer.

As regards this clone: Germline is not matched at one junction end, which may reflect a read error. The chain links TRBV19 to TRBJ2-6, with 8 positions matching TRBD1. This CDR3 has 19 residues. Germline lookup yields CDR1 LNHDA and CDR2 SQIVND (reference sequence). Here the CDR3 DNA reads TGTGCCAGTAGTATACCCGCCGGGACAGGAGTCTCTGAGGCCAACGTCCTGACTTTC. This codes for CASSIPAGTGVSEANVLTF. Combining the CDR3 with reference TRBV19 and TRBJ2-6 gives the whole variable domain DGGITQSPKYLFRKEGQNVTLSCEQNLNHDAMYWYRQDPGQGLRLIYYSQIVNDFQKGDIAEGYSVSREKKESFPLTVTSAQKNPTAFYLCASSIPAGTGVSEANVLTFGAGSRLTVL.

The rearrangement joins TRBV29-1 to TRBJ2-5; possible D gene TRBD2, 6 bases. Trimming pared 4 bases from V and 5 bases from J, leaving 14 bases between. Germline-derived CDR1 and CDR2 are SQVTM and ANQGSEA. The CDR3 consists of 13 residues. CDR3 sequence (DNA): TGCAGCGTTGTTCGGGGGTACGGGGAGACCCAGTACTTC. This gives the protein CSVVRGYGETQYF.

The gene calls are TRBV7-9 and TRBJ2-1; no clear D. The ends were cut back, 5 bases at V and 12 bases at J, with 11 bases in the middle. CDR1 SEHNR and CDR2 FQNEAQ come from the germline V gene (reference sequence). The CDR3 runs 11 residues. This CDR3 is CASSPGLGQFF. Written as DNA, the CDR3 is TGTGCCAGCAGCCCTGGTTTAGGGCAGTTCTTC.

J is TRBJ1-1 and V is TRBV19; no clear D gene. V lost 3 bases and J lost 1, with 6 bases in between. CDR3 length: 13 amino acids. Germline values: CDR1 LNHDA, CDR2 SQIVND (reference sequence). Here the CDR3 DNA reads TGTGCCAGTAGTATCAACTCGAACACTGAAGCTTTCTTT. Protein sequence: CASSINSNTEAFF.

This chain links TRBV5-5 with TRBJ1-4; 8 bases are shared with TRBD1. Trimming took 4 bases from V and 6 from J; bases not matched to a gene: 2. Germline CDR1 reads SGHKS; CDR2 reads YYEKEE (reference sequence). The CDR3 runs 13 residues. The CDR3 is CASSPGGHEKLFF. CDR3 coding DNA: TGTGCCAGCAGCCCAGGGGGCCATGAAAAACTGTTTTTT.

The J gene is TRBJ2-2, the V gene TRBV5-1; D tentatively reads TRBD1 or TRBD2 (5 bases each). The germline gives CDR1 SGHRS, CDR2 YFSETQ. The V and J ends lost 5 bases and 1 base respectively, with 18 bases between them. The CDR3 has 17 amino acids. DNA of the CDR3: TGCGCCAGCAGTCCATTTCCCGGGACGGAGAACACCGGGGAGCTGTTTTTT. Protein: CASSPFPGTENTGELFF. The entire variable domain, with the rest obtained from reference TRBV5-1 and TRBJ2-2, is as follows: KAGVTQTPRYLIKTRGQQVTLSCSPISGHRSVSWYQQTPGQGLQFLFEYFSETQRNKGNFPGRFSGRQFSNSRSEMNVSTLELGDSALYLCASSPFPGTENTGELFFGEGSRLTVL.

The chain has TRBV6-6 and TRBJ2-7, with D perhaps matching TRBD1 (6 bases). The CDR3 is 15 amino acids. CDR1 MNHNY and CDR2 SVGAGI come from the germline V gene (reference sequence). Trimming cost V 8 bases and J 3 bases, with 20 bases left between them. The CDR3 is CASSKSGTKIYEQYF. The CDR3 DNA is TGTGCCAGCTCAAAATCCGGGACAAAAATCTACGAGCAGTACTTC.